Following are 13 T cell receptor beta chains from one sample sequenced in a study of T cell changes during pregnancy in multiple sclerosis (dated by TCRdb to about 2019). Receptor amplification or capture employed the immunoSEQ multiplex PCR assay. TCRdb mirrors the immuneACCESS table, restricted to in-frame sequences. Some clones are absent from its copies; in checked studies, under half trace to an unresolved V gene, and the reason for the others is unknown. The table for this sample lists some 49,000 clones; nearly 90% of them were counted only once. Roughly 5% of the sample lies in the top ten. The specimen comprised peripheral blood, sampled after pregnancy. Receptors originate from a female donor in good health, enrolled as a control in a pregnancy study.

The rearrangement joins TRBV30 to TRBJ2-6; 10 nucleotides align to TRBD1. The CDR3 runs to 18 residues. V gave up 0 bases and J gave up 2 bases; unmatched junction bases: 7. The germline CDR1 and CDR2 sequences are GTSNPN and SVGIG (reference sequence). CDR3: CAWSVWGQGKAGANVLTF. The CDR3 DNA reads TGTGCCTGGAGTGTCTGGGGACAGGGGAAGGCTGGGGCCAACGTCCTGACTTTC.

The rearrangement joins TRBV7-3 to TRBJ2-5; 8 positions agree with TRBD2. J gave up 5 bases and V 5 bases, and 7 bases lay outside the gene matches. CDR1 is SGHTA, CDR2 FQGTGA, per germline. The CDR3 has 14 residues. CDR3 bases: TGTGCCAGCAGCCCCGGGACTAGTGGGGAGACCCAGTACTTC. Encoded protein: CASSPGTSGETQYF.

V is TRBV11-2 and J is TRBJ1-1; 8 bases are shared with TRBD1. This CDR3 region has 14 residues. Germline trimming cut 6 bases from V and 5 bases from J; bases unmatched to any gene: 8. Germline-derived CDR1 and CDR2 are SGHAT and FQNNGV. As DNA, the CDR3 is TGTGCCAGCAGTTTGGACAGGGTTGGTACTGAAGCTTTCTTT. This encodes CASSLDRVGTEAFF.

This chain joins TRBV29-1 and TRBJ2-4, with D tentatively TRBD2 (6 bases). This CDR3 spans 13 amino acids. V lost 5 bases and J lost 1, with 9 bases in between. In germline, CDR1 is SQVTM, CDR2 ANQGSEA. The CDR3 here is CSVLGGAKNIQYF. As DNA, the CDR3 is TGCAGCGTTTTAGGAGGGGCCAAAAACATTCAGTACTTC.

The chain couples TRBV5-4 to TRBJ2-7, with 10 bases fitting TRBD2. The germline CDR1 and CDR2 sequences are SGHNT and YYREEE (reference sequence). V dropped 0 bases and J dropped 1; count of bases not matched to a gene: 4. The CDR3 loop spans 16 amino acids. Here the CDR3 reads CASSLAASGRSYEQYF. CDR3 nucleotide sequence: TGTGCCAGCAGCTTGGCGGCTAGCGGGAGATCCTACGAGCAGTACTTC.

The V gene is TRBV5-4, the J gene TRBJ2-3; tentative D call: TRBD2 (5 bases). V gave up 2 bases and J gave up 4 bases, with 11 bases separating them. The germline gives CDR1 SGHNT, CDR2 YYREEE (reference sequence). The CDR3 runs to 14 residues. CDR3: CASSFRDGADTQYF. CDR3 coding DNA: TGTGCCAGCAGCTTTCGGGATGGCGCAGATACGCAGTATTTT.

This clone is medium-sized by share. The chain couples TRBV6-4 to TRBJ2-6, with D maybe TRBD2 (6 bases). CDR1 and CDR2 from the germline V gene are MRHNA and SNTAGT. The CDR3 has 15 residues. Trimming left V 2 bases short and J 4 bases short, with 9 bases between. The CDR3 loop is CASSDGRSGANVLTF. The CDR3, as DNA: TGTGCCAGCAGTGACGGGAGGAGCGGGGCCAACGTCCTGACTTTC.

The chain recombines TRBV7-2 with TRBJ2-2; 7 bases map to TRBD1. J was trimmed by 1 base and V by 5 bases; bases with no gene match: 7. Germline-derived CDR1 and CDR2 are SGHTA and FQGNSA. The CDR3 has 16 residues. This chain's CDR3 is CASSRQGMVNTGELFF. The CDR3 coding sequence is TGTGCCAGCAGCCGACAGGGTATGGTGAACACCGGGGAGCTGTTTTTT.

The rearrangement links TRBV10-3 to TRBJ2-7; 9 bases map to TRBD2. J gave up 0 bases and V 4 bases, and 10 bases lay outside the gene matches. The CDR3 is made up of 17 amino acids. Looked up from germline, CDR1 is ENHRY and CDR2 is SYGVKD. The CDR3 DNA reads as TGTGCCATCAGTGCTGGTAGCGGGAGAAGTGACTCCTACGAGCAGTACTTC. It is translated as CAISAGSGRSDSYEQYF.

The chain carries TRBV7-8 and TRBJ2-3; D gene unclear. The CDR3 is 14 residues long. Germline V gives CDR1 SGHVS, CDR2 FQNEAQ. Trimming removed 4 bases from V and 4 bases from J, with 12 bases in between. CDR3 sequence: CASSSQRHSDTQYF. DNA of the CDR3: TGTGCCAGCAGCTCCCAAAGACACTCAGATACGCAGTATTTT.

The J gene is TRBJ2-1, the V gene TRBV7-8; TRBD2 aligns across 8 bases. CDR3 length: 18 residues. V gave up 5 bases and J gave up 4 bases; unmatched junction bases: 16. Per the germline V gene, CDR1 is SGHVS and CDR2 is FQNEAQ. CDR3 residues: CASSPPLRLAGIYNEQFF. The CDR3 DNA is TGTGCCAGCAGCCCCCCGCTCCGGCTAGCGGGCATTTACAATGAGCAGTTCTTC.

The V call is TRBV7-4, the J call TRBJ1-5; maybe TRBD1 (6 bases). V lost 1 base to trimming and J lost 4 bases, with 11 bases between them. The CDR3 loop spans 15 amino acids. Germline V gene lookup returns CDR1 SGHVT and CDR2 SQSDAQ. CDR3 bases: TGTGCCAGCAGCTTAGAACAGGGTATTAATCAGCCCCAGCATTTT. It codes for CASSLEQGINQPQHF. The full variable domain, its missing parts supplied by reference TRBV7-4 and TRBJ1-5, is GAGVSQSPRYKVAKRGRDVALRCDSISGHVTLYWYRQTLGQGSEVLTYSQSDAQRDKSGRPSGRFSAERPERSVSTLKIQRTEQGDSAVYLCASSLEQGINQPQHFGDGTRLSIL.

The chain has TRBV9 and TRBJ1-4; TRBD1 matches at 9 bases. Per the germline V gene, CDR1 is SGDLS and CDR2 is YYNGEE. J lost 4 bases, V lost 3 bases, and 7 bases had no gene match. The CDR3 has 16 amino acids. CDR3 amino acids: CASSDRQGGDNEKLFF. CDR3 nucleotide sequence: TGTGCCAGCAGCGACCGACAGGGGGGGGATAATGAAAAACTGTTTTTT.